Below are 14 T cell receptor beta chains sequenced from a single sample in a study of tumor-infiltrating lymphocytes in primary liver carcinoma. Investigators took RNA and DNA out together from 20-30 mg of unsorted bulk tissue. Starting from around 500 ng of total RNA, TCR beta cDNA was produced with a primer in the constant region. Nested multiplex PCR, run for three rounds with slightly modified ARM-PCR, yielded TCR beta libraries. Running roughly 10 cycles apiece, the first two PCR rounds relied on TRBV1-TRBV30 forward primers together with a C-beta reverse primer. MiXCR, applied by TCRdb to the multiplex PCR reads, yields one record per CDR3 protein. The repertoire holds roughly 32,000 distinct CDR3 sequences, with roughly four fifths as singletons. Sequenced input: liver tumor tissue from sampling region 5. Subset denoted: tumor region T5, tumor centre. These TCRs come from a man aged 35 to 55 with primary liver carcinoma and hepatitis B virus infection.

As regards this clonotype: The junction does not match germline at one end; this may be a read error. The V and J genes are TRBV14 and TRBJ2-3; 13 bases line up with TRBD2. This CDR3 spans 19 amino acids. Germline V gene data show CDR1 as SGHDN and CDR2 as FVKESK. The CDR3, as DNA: TGTACCAGCAGCCAGCCGAGACTAGCGGGAGGTAGTATGACAGATACGCAGTATTTT. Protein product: CTSSQPRLAGGSMTDTQYF.

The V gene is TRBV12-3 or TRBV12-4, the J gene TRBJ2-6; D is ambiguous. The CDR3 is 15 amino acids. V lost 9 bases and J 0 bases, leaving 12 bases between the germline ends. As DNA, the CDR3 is TGTGCCAGGACCCTCTCCCTCTCTGGGGCCAACGTCCTGACTTTC. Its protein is CARTLSLSGANVLTF.

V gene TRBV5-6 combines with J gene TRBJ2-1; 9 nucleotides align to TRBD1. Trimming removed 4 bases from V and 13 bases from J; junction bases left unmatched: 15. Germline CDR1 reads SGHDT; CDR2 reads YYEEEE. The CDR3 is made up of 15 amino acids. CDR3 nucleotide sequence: TGTGCCAGCAGCCTAGGGACAGGGCGGAGGGTACTTCAGTTCTTC. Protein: CASSLGTGRRVLQFF.

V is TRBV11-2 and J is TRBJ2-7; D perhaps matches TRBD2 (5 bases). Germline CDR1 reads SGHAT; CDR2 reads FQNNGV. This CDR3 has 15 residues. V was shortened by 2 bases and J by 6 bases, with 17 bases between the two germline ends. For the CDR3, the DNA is TGTGCCAGCAGCTTATTTTCGGGGATTACCTGCGAGCAGTACTTC. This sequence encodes CASSLFSGITCEQYF.

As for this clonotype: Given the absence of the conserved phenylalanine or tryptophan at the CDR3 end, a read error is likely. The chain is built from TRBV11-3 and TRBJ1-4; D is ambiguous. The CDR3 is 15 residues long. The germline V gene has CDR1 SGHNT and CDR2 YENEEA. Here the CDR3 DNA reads TGTGCCAGGAGCTTAGACGGATTCGCTAATGAAAAGCTGTTTCTT. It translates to CARSLDGFANEKLFL.

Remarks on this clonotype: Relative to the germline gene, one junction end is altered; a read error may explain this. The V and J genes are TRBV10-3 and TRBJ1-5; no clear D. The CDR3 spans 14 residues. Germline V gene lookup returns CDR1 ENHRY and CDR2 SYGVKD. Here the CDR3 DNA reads TGTGCCATCAGTGAATATAAGGGCGATCAGCCCCAGCATTTC. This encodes CAISEYKGDQPQHF.

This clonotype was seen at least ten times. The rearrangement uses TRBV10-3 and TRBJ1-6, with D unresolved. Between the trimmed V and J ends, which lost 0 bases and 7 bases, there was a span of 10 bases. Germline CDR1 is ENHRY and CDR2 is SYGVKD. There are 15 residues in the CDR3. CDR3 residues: CAISESEVTNSPLHF. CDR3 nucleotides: TGTGCCATCAGTGAGTCTGAGGTGACGAATTCACCCCTCCACTTT.

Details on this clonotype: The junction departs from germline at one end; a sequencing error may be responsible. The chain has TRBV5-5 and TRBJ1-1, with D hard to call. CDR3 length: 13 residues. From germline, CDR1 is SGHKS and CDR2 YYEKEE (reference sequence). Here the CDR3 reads CVSYGWLNAEALF. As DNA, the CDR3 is TGTGTCAGCTATGGTTGGTTGAACGCTGAAGCTCTCTTT.

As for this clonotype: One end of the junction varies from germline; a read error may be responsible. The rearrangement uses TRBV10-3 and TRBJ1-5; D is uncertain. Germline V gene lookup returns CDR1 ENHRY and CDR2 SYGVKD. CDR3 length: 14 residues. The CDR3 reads CAISEYEGDQHQHF. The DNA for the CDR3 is TGTGCCATCAGTGAGTATGAGGGTGATCAGCACCAGCACTTT.

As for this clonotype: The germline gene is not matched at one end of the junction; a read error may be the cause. The CDR3 loop reads CTSTREVGTEAFF. The CDR3 DNA sequence: TGCACCAGCACCCGGGAGGTAGGGACTGAAGCTTTCTTT. The V gene is TRBV4-1, the J gene TRBJ1-1; no clear D gene. Germline CDR1 reads MGHRA; CDR2 reads YSYEKL. The CDR3 spans 13 residues.

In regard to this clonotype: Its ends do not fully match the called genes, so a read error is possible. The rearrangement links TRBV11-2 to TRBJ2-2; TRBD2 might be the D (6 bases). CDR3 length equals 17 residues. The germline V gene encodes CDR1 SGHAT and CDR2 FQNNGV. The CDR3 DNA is TGTGACAGCAACCTAGCATTAGGAGGGGCGAACACCGGGGAGCCGTTTTTT. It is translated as CDSNLALGGANTGEPFF.

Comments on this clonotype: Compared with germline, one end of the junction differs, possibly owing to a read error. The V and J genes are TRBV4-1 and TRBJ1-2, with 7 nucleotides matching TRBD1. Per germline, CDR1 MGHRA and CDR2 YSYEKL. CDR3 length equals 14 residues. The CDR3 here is CVSSQGGRNYSYTF. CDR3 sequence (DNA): TGCGTCAGCAGCCAAGGGGGCAGGAACTATAGCTATACCTTC.

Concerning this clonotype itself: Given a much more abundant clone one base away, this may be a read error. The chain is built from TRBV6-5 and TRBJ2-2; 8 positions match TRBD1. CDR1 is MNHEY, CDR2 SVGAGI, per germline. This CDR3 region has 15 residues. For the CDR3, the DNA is TGTGCCAGCAGTCCGCGGACAGGGTTCACCGGGGTGCTGTTTTTT. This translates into CASSPRTGFTGVLFF.

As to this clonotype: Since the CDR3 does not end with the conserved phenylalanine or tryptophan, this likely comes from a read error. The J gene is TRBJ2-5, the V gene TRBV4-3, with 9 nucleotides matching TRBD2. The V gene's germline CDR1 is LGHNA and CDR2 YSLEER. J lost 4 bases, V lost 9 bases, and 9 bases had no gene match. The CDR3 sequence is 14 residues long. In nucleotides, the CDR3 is TGCGCCAGTAACCAAGATAGCGGGAGAGAGACCCAGTACTCC. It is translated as CASNQDSGRETQYS.